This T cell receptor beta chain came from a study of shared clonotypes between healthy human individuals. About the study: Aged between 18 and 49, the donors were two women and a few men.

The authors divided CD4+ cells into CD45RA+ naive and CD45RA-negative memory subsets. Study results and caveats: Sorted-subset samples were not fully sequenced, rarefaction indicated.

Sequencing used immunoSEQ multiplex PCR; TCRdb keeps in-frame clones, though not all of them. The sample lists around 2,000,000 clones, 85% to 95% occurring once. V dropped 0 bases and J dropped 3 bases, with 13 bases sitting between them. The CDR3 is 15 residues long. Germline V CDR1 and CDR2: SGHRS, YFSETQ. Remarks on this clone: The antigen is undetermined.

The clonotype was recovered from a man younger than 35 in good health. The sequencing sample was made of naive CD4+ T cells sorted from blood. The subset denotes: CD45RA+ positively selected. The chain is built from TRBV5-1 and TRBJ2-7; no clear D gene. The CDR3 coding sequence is TGCGCCAGCAGCTTGGTTAGCACGTCGATCTACGAGCAGTACTTC. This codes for CASSLVSTSIYEQYF.